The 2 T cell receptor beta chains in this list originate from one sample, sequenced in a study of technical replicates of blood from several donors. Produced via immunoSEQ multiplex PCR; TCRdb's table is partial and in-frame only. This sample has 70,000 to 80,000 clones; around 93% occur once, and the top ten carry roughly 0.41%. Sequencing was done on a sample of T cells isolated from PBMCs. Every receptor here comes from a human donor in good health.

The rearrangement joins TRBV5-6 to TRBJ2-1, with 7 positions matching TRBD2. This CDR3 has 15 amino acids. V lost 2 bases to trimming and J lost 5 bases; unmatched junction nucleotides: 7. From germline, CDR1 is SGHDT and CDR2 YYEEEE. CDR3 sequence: CASSLGLAEHNEQFF. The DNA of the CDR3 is TGTGCCAGCAGCTTAGGTCTAGCGGAACACAATGAGCAGTTCTTC.

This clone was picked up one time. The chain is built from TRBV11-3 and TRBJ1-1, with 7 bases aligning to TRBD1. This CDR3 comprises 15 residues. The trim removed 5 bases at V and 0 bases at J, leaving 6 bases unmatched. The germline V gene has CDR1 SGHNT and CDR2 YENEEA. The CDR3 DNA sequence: TGTGCCAGCAGCGAAAACAGGGGCCTGAACACTGAAGCTTTCTTT. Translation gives CASSENRGLNTEAFF.